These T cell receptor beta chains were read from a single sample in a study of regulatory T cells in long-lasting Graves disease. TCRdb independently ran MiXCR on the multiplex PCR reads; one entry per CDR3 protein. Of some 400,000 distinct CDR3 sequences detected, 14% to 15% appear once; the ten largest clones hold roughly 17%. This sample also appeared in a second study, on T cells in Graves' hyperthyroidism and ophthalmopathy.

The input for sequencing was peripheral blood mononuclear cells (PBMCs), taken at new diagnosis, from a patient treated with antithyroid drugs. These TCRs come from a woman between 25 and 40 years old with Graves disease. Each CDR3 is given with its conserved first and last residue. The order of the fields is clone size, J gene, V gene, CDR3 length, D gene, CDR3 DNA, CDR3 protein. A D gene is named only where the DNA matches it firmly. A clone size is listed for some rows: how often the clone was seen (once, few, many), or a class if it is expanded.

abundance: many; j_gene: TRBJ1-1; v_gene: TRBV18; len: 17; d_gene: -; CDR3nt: TGTGCCAGCTCACCAACTTCGGCAGGGACACTGAACACTGAAGCTTTCTTT; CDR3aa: CASSPTSAGTLNTEAFF
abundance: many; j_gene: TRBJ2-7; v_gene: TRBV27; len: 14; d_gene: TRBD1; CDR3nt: TGTGCCAGCAGTTTAAGGGGACAGGTCTACGAGCAGTACTTC; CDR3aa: CASSLRGQVYEQYF
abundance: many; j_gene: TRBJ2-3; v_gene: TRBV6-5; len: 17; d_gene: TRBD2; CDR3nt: TGTGCCAGCAGTTACTCTCGGGCGGGAGGGCCGTCAGATACGCAGTATTTT; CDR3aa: CASSYSRAGGPSDTQYF
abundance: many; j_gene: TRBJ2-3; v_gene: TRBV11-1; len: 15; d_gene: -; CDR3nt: TGTGCCAGCAGCCTGAGCCCGCAAGGGATGGATACGCAGTATTTT; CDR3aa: CASSLSPQGMDTQYF
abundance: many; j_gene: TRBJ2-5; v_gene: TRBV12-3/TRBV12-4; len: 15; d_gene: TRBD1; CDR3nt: TGTGCCAGCAGTAAGCAGGGGGCGAGTAGGGAGACCCAGTACTTC; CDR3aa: CASSKQGASRETQYF
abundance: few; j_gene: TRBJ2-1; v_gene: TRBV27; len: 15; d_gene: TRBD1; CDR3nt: TGTGCCAGCAGTTGGGGACAGGGAGCCTACAATGAGCAGTTCTTC; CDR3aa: CASSWGQGAYNEQFF
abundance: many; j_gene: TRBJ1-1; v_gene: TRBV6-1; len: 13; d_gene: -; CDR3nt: TGTGCCAGCAGTCGCGGGATGAGCACTGAAGCTTTCTTT; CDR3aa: CASSRGMSTEAFF
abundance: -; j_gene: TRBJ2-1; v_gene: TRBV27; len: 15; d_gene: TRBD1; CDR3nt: TGTGCCAGCAGTTTTAGGGACAGGGGCTACAATGAGCAGTTCTTC; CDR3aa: CASSFRDRGYNEQFF
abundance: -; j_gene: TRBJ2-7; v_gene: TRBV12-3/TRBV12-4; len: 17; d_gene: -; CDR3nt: TGTGCCAGCAGTCCCCGGCGGAGATTAGCGAGCTCCTACGAGCAGTACTTC; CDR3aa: CASSPRRRLASSYEQYF
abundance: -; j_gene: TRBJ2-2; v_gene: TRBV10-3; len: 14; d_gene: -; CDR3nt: TGTGCCATCAGTGACTGGCTAGCAGGCGGGGAGCTGTTTTTT; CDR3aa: CAISDWLAGGELFF
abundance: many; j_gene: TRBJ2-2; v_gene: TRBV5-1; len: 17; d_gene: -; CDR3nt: TGCGCCAGCAGCTTGGGTCGCCAGGGGAGTAACACCGGGGAGCTGTTTTTT; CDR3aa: CASSLGRQGSNTGELFF
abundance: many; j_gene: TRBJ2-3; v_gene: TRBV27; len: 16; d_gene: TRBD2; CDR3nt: TGTGCCAGCAGGATGACTAGCGGGAGGGGGCCAGATACGCAGTATTTT; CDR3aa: CASRMTSGRGPDTQYF
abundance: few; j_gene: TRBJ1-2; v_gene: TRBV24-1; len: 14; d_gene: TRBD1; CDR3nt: TGTGCCACCCCGATTTGGTCAGGGGGCTATGGCTACACCTTC; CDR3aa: CATPIWSGGYGYTF
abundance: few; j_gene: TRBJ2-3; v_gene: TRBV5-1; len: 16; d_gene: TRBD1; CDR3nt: TGCGCCAGCAGCTGGGGACAGGGAGGAGGAACAGATACGCAGTATTTT; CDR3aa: CASSWGQGGGTDTQYF
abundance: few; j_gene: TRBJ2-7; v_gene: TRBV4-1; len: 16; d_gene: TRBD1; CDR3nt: TGCGCCAGCAGCCACCCCAGGGGACAGGTCCCCCACGAGCAGTACTTC; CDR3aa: CASSHPRGQVPHEQYF
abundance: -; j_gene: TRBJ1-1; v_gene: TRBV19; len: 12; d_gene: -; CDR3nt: TGTGCCAGTAGTATAGGTGGGGGTGAAGCTTTCTTT; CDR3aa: CASSIGGGEAFF
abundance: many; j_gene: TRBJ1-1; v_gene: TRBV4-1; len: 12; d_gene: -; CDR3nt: TGCGCCAGCGGACCGGTCGGCACTGAAGCTTTCTTT; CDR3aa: CASGPVGTEAFF
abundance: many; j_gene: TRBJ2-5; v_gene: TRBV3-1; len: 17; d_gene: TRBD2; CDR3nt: TGTGCCAGCAGCCCTTACCCAGGGGCGGGAGGAGAAGAGACCCAGTACTTC; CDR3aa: CASSPYPGAGGEETQYF
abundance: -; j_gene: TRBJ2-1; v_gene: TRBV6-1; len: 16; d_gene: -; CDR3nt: TGTGCCAGCAGGAACAGGGTGTCCTCCTCCTACAATGAGCAGTTCTTC; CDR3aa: CASRNRVSSSYNEQFF
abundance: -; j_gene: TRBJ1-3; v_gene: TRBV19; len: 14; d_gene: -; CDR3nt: TGTGCCAGTACATCAGGCCTCGGAGGAAACACCATATATTTT; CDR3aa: CASTSGLGGNTIYF
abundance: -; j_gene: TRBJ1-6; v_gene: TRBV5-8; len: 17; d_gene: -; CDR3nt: TGTGCCAGCAGCCTATTCGTGAGGGGGGGAGATAATTCACCCCTCCACTTT; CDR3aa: CASSLFVRGGDNSPLHF
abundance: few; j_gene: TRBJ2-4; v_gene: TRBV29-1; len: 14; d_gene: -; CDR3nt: TGCAGCGGCACTTCCGGGACCCTGAGGGGCATTCAGTACTTC; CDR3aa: CSGTSGTLRGIQYF
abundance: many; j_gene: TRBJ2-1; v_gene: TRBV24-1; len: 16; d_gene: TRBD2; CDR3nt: TGTGCCACCAGTGACCCAAGCGGGAGCGCACTCAATGAGCAGTTCTTC; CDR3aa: CATSDPSGSALNEQFF
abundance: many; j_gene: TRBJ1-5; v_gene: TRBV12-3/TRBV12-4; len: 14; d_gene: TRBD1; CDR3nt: TGTGCCAGCAGGGACAGGGGGCCGGATCAGCCCCAGCATTTT; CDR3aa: CASRDRGPDQPQHF
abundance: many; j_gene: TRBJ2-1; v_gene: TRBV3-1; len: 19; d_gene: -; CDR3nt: TGTGCCAGCAGCCAAGAGTGGGGGAGGCTGGCCGTACAAAGGGGTGAGCAGTTCTTC; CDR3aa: CASSQEWGRLAVQRGEQFF
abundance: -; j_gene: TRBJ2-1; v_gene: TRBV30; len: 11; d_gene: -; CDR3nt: TGTGCCTGGAGTGTATCCTATGAGCAGTTCTTC; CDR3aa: CAWSVSYEQFF
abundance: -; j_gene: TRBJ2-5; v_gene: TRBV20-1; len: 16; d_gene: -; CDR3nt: TGCAGTGCTAGAGATATTAGGGCTGTGTGGGGGGAGACCCAGTACTTC; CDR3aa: CSARDIRAVWGETQYF
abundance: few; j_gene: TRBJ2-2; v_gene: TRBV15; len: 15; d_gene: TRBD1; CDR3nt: TGTGCCACCAGCAACCGGGACAGTTACACCGGGGAGCTGTTTTTT; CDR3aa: CATSNRDSYTGELFF
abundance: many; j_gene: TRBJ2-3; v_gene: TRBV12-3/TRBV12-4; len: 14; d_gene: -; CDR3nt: TGTGCCAGCAGTCCCCCCGGAGGATGGGATACGCAGTATTTT; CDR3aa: CASSPPGGWDTQYF
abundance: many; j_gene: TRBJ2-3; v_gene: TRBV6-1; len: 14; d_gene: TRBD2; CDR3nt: TGTGCCAGCAGTACGGGGGGGTGGGCAGATACGCAGTATTTT; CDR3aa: CASSTGGWADTQYF
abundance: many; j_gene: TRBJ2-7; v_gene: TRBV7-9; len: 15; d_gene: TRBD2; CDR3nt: TGTGCCAGCAGACAAGCGGGAGGCCACTCCTACGAGCAGTACTTC; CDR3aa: CASRQAGGHSYEQYF
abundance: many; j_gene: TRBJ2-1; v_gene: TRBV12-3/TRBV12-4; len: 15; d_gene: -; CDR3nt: TGTGCCAGCAGCCTTCTAGCGAGCCTCAGAAATGAGCAGTTCTTC; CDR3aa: CASSLLASLRNEQFF
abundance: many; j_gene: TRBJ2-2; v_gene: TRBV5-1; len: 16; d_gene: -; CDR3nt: TGCGCCAGCAGCTTGGATGCGAGCTGGATAACCGGGGAGCTGTTTTTT; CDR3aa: CASSLDASWITGELFF
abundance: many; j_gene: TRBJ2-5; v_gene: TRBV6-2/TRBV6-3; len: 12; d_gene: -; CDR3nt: TGTGCCAGCAGTTCATTAGGGTTTTCCCAGTACTTC; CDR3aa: CASSSLGFSQYF
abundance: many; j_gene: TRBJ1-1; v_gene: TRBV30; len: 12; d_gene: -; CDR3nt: TGTGCCTGGGGCCCCAACCGGGGGGGAGCTTTCTTT; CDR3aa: CAWGPNRGGAFF
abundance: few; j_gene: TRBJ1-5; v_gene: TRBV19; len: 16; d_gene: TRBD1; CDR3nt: TGTGCCAGTAGTGCCTTGGACAGGACTAGCAATCAGCCCCAGCATTTT; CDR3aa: CASSALDRTSNQPQHF
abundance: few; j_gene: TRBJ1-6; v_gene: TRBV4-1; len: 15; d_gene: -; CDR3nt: TGCGCCAGCAGCCAAGAATGGACAATCAATTCACCCCTCCACTTT; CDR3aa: CASSQEWTINSPLHF
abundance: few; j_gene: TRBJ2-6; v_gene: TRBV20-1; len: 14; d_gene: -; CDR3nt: TGCAGTGCTTCCAAGAGCTCTGGGGCCAACGTCCTGACTTTC; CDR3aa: CSASKSSGANVLTF
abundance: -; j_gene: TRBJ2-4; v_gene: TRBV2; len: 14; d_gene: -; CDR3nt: TGTGCCAGCGGCGAGGGGGATTCCAAAAACATTCAGTACTTC; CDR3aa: CASGEGDSKNIQYF
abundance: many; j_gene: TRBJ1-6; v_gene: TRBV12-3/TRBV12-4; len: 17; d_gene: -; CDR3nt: TGTGCCAGCAGTTTTGGGGCGCAGGGACACAATAATTCACCCCTCCACTTT; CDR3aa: CASSFGAQGHNNSPLHF
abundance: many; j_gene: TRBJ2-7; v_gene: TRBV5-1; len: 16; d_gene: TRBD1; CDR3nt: TGCGCCAGCAGCTTAACGATCCGGGACAGCCCCTACGAGCAGTACTTC; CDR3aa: CASSLTIRDSPYEQYF
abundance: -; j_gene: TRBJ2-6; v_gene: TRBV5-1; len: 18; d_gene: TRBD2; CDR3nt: TGCGCCAGCAGCACAATACTAGCGGCTAAGTTTGGGGCCAACGTCCTGACTTTC; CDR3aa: CASSTILAAKFGANVLTF
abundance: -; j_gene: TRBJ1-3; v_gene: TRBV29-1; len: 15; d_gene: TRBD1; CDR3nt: TGCAGCGTTGGGCAAGGGACAGGGGCCTTCAGCACCATATATTTT; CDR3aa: CSVGQGTGAFSTIYF
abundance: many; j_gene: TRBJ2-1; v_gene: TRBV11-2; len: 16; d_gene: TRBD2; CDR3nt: TGTGCCAGCAGCCCACTCGGGACTAGCGGGTACAATGAGCAGTTCTTC; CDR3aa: CASSPLGTSGYNEQFF
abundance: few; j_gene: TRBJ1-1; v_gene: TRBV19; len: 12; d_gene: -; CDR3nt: TGTGCCAGTAGACTGGGGGCTTCGGAAGCTTTCTTT; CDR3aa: CASRLGASEAFF
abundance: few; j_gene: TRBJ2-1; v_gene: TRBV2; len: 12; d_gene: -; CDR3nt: TGTGCCAGCAGTGATAGATCCGATGAGCAGTTCTTC; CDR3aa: CASSDRSDEQFF
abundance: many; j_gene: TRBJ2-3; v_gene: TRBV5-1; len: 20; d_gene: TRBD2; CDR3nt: TGCGCCAGCAGCCCGCCCTATAGGACTAGCGGGAGTCGGTTCGCAGATACGCAGTATTTT; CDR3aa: CASSPPYRTSGSRFADTQYF
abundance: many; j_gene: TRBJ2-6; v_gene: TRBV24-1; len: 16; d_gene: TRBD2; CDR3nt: TGTGCCACCAGTGATCCTGGGGGGGATGGGGCCAACGTCCTGACTTTC; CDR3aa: CATSDPGGDGANVLTF
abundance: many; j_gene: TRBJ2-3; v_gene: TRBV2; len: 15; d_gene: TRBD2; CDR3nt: TGTGCCAGCAGTCGACTAGCGGGAGTCACAGATACGCAGTATTTT; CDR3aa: CASSRLAGVTDTQYF
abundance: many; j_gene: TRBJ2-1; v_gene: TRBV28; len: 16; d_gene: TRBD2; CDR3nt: TGTGCCAGCAGTGGTCCGGGACTAGCGACCTACAATGAGCAGTTCTTC; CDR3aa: CASSGPGLATYNEQFF
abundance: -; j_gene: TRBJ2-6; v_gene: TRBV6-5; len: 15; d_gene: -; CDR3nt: TGTGCCAGCAGTTCGATCGCATCTGGGGCCAACGTCCTGACTTTC; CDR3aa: CASSSIASGANVLTF
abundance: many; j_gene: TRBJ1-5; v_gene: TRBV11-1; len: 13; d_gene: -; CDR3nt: TGTGCCAGTTCAGAGGGAGCGGATCAGCCCCAGCATTTT; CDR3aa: CASSEGADQPQHF
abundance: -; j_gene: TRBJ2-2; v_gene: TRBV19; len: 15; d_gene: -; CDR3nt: TGTGCCAGTAGTATATACTCAGGTCTGACCGGGGAGCTGTTTTTT; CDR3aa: CASSIYSGLTGELFF
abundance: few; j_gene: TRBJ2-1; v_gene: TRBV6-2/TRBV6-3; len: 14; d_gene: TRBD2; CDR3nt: TGTGCCAGCAGCGGGAGGGCCATGGCCAATGAGCAGTTCTTC; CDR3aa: CASSGRAMANEQFF
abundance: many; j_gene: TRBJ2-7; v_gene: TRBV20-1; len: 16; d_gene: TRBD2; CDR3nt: TGCAGTGTCGCCCGGGGAACCGGGACTAGGCTCTACGAGCAGTACTTC; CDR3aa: CSVARGTGTRLYEQYF
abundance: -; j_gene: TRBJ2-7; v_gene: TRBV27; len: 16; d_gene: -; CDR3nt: TGTGCCAGCAGGCAAAGGACCGTCGGTCGGATTTACGAGCAGTACTTC; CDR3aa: CASRQRTVGRIYEQYF
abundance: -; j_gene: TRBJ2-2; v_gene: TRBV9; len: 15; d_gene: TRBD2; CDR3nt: TGTGCCAGCAGCCCGGGGACTAGAAATCTCGGGGAGCTGTTTTTT; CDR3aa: CASSPGTRNLGELFF
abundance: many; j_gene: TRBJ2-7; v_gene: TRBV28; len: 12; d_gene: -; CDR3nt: TGTGCCAGCAGTCTCGACTCCTACGAGCAGTACTTC; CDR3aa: CASSLDSYEQYF
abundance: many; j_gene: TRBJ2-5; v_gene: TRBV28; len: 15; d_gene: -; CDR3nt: TGTGCCAGCAGTTTCGTACAGGGTTCGGAAGAGACCCAGTACTTC; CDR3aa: CASSFVQGSEETQYF